A selection of T cell receptor beta chains follows, all from one sample in a study of shared clonotypes between healthy human individuals. Assay: immunoSEQ multiplex PCR; the TCRdb copy retains only in-frame clones and omits some. Here the sample spans roughly 590,000 clones, 95% to 96% being singletons. The sequencing sample was made of naive CD8+ T cells sorted from blood. These receptors originate from a woman in her thirties in good health. The CDR3 runs from the conserved cysteine through the conserved F or W. A D gene is named only where the DNA matches it firmly. The size field is filled for only some rows; it gives once, few, many or a size class.

clone size	V gene	J gene	D gene	CDR3 protein	CDR3 DNA
.	TRBV29-1	TRBJ2-1	TRBD2	CSVEGTSGRESSYNEQFF	TGCAGCGTGGAAGGGACTAGCGGGAGGGAAAGCTCCTACAATGAGCAGTTCTTC
.	TRBV6-5	TRBJ2-5	.	CASSHIPLYQETQYF	TGTGCCAGCAGTCATATCCCGTTGTACCAAGAGACCCAGTACTTC
.	TRBV19	TRBJ1-2	.	CASSITTAPNYGYTF	TGTGCCAGTAGTATTACTACAGCCCCTAACTATGGCTACACCTTC
.	TRBV5-6	TRBJ1-3	.	CASSLSIGNTIYF	TGTGCCAGCAGCTTATCCATTGGAAACACCATATATTTT
.	TRBV19	TRBJ1-1	.	CASSFQGMSTEAFF	TGTGCCAGTAGTTTCCAGGGGATGAGCACTGAAGCTTTCTTT
.	TRBV27	TRBJ2-7	.	CASSLSGDSYEQYF	TGTGCCAGCAGTTTGTCTGGGGACTCCTACGAGCAGTACTTC
.	TRBV7-3	TRBJ2-3	TRBD1	CASSWAGGTDTQYF	TGTGCCAGCTCGTGGGCAGGGGGTACAGATACGCAGTATTTT
.	TRBV2	TRBJ2-3	.	CASSDVGVTDTQYF	TGTGCCAGCAGTGACGTGGGGGTCACAGATACGCAGTATTTT
few	TRBV10-1	TRBJ1-5	TRBD1	CASSEGTAWSGQPQHF	TGCGCCAGCAGTGAGGGGACAGCTTGGTCAGGGCAGCCCCAGCATTTT
.	TRBV29-1	TRBJ2-7	.	CSVSGKQYF	TGCAGCGTCTCGGGCAAGCAGTACTTC
.	TRBV25-1	TRBJ1-4	TRBD1	CASSEGRTGDEKLFF	TGTGCCAGCAGTGAAGGGCGGACAGGAGATGAAAAACTGTTTTTT
.	TRBV5-1	TRBJ2-1	TRBD2	CASSTTGGTNEQFF	TGCGCCAGCAGCACGACGGGGGGGACCAATGAGCAGTTCTTC
.	TRBV6-1	TRBJ2-7	.	CASSETAEKDYEQYF	TGTGCCAGCAGTGAAACAGCTGAGAAAGACTACGAGCAGTACTTC
.	TRBV6-1	TRBJ1-1	TRBD1	CASRPGQGFSEAFF	TGTGCCAGCAGACCCGGACAGGGGTTTTCTGAAGCTTTCTTT